This TCR beta chain emerged from a study of T cells in narcolepsy. Study results and limitations: Same-patient CSF and blood CD4+ T cell clonotypes included HCRT-specific and TRIB2-specific autoreactive ones.

Comments on this clone: Its cognate antigen is unknown. This sample includes further DNA sequences coding for the same CDR3.

Measured with immunoSEQ multiplex PCR; TCRdb has only the in-frame clones, and not every one. The sample has under 40,000 clones; around 79% are singletons. The CDR3 spans 14 residues. V shed 3 bases and J shed 2 bases, with 10 bases lying between them. Germline V gene data show CDR1 as SGDLS and CDR2 as YYNGEE. Material: CD45RA- memory CD4+ T cells from PBMCs. V gene TRBV9 combines with J gene TRBJ2-3; D gene unclear. The clonotype was recovered from a human donor with narcolepsy. The CDR3 reads CASSALSTTDTQYF. The CDR3, as DNA: TGTGCCAGCAGCGCCCTTTCTACCACAGATACGCAGTATTTT.